This TCR beta chain was profiled in a study of PD-1 blockade in classical Hodgkin lymphoma. For the study at large: Once every 2 weeks, patients received intravenous nivolumab at 3 mg/kg.

Clones were sequenced by immunoSEQ multiplex PCR, and TCRdb holds only the in-frame ones, with some missing. The table lists 80,000 to 100,000 clones, 80% to 90% of them singletons. Study results and limitations: Relapsed/refractory patients reportedly had lower baseline diversity than newly diagnosed patients. The drivers behind the repertoire differences, possibly disease activity or prior therapy, remain undefined. Significant TCR diversity gains by C4D1 occurred in CD4+ but not CD8+ cells.

Each of the patients experienced relapse following autologous stem cell transplantation, and their brentuximab vedotin exposure differed. Germline CDR1 MNHNY, CDR2 SVGAGI (reference sequence). There are 14 residues in the CDR3. J gave up 8 bases and V 5 bases, and 8 bases lay outside the gene matches. Regarding this clone: The antigen is undetermined.

The specimen comprised peripheral blood mononuclear cells (PBMCs), sampled before the second cycle of nivolumab. This receptor was obtained from a human donor with classical Hodgkin lymphoma. V is TRBV6-6 and J is TRBJ1-2, with 10 nucleotides matching TRBD1. The chain's CDR3 is CASSDRTGGGGYTF. The CDR3, as DNA: TGTGCCAGCAGTGATAGGACAGGGGGGGGCGGCTACACCTTC.